Below, 3 T cell receptor beta chains from the same sample are listed, as sequenced in a study of regulatory T cells in long-lasting Graves disease. Stated time point: newly diagnosed GD, antithyroid drugs for less than 3 months. PBMC-extracted RNA yielded the TCR library. Building of the TCR beta libraries involved iRepertoire HTBI primers and Arm-PCR of CDR3 regions. TCRdb reanalysed the multiplex PCR reads using MiXCR and keeps one entry per CDR3 protein. Of some 370,000 distinct CDR3 sequences listed, 12% were seen once; the top ten hold approximately 17%. This sample also appeared in a second study, on T cells in Graves' hyperthyroidism and ophthalmopathy.

Sequenced material: peripheral blood mononuclear cells (PBMCs), taken at new diagnosis, from a patient treated with antithyroid drugs. All receptors come from a woman in her late teens or twenties with Graves disease.

This clonotype was seen a handful of times. V is TRBV10-3 and J is TRBJ2-3, with TRBD2 identical over 14 bases. Germline-derived CDR1 and CDR2 are ENHRY and SYGVKD. This CDR3 contains 18 residues. The V segment lost 8 bases and the J segment 0 bases; nucleotides outside the gene matches: 10. Written as DNA, the CDR3 is TGTGCCATCTCCGAAGGGACTAGCGGGGGAGCTAGCACAGATACGCAGTATTTT. Translating gives CAISEGTSGGASTDTQYF.

This clonotype was recorded at least ten times. The rearrangement joins TRBV12-3 or TRBV12-4 to TRBJ2-7, with D possibly called TRBD1 or TRBD2 (5 bases each). Deletions cut 6 bases from V and 3 bases from J, with 15 bases between. CDR3 length: 14 amino acids. CDR3 bases: TGTGCCAGCAGGTCTGGGGGTAGGGGCTACGAGCAGTACTTC. This gives the protein CASRSGGRGYEQYF.

The sample holds many counts of this clonotype. This chain connects TRBV7-2 to TRBJ2-3; the match to TRBD2 covers 10 bases. Looked up from germline, CDR1 is SGHTA and CDR2 is FQGNSA. The CDR3 loop spans 20 amino acids. V lost 4 bases and J lost 4; bases outside the gene matches: 20. The chain's CDR3 is CASSSRSLAGDLGTPDTQYF. The CDR3 bases are TGTGCCAGCAGCTCGAGGAGTCTAGCGGGAGATTTGGGGACGCCAGATACGCAGTATTTT.